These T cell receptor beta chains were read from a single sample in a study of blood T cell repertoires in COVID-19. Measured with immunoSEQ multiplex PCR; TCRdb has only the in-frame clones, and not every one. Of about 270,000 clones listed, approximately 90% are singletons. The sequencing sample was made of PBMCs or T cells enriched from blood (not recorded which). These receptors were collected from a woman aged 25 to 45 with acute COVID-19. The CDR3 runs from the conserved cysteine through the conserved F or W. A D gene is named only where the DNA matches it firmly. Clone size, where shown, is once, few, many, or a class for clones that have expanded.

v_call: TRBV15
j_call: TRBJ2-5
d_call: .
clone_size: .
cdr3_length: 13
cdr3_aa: CATSSTYQETQYF
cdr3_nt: TGTGCCACCAGCAGCACATACCAAGAGACCCAGTACTTC

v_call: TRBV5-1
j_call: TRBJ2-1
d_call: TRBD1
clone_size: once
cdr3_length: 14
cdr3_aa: CASSQDRGYNEQFF
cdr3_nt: TGCGCCAGCAGCCAAGACAGGGGGTACAATGAGCAGTTCTTC

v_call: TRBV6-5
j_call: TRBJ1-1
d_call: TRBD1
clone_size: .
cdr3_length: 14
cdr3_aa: CASSPGQGGTEAFF
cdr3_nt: TGTGCCAGCAGTCCCGGACAGGGTGGCACTGAAGCTTTCTTT

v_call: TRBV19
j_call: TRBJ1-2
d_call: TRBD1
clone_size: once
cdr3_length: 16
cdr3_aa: CASSFSVSGTGGGYTF
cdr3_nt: TGTGCCAGTAGTTTCTCTGTCTCCGGGACAGGTGGTGGCTACACCTTC

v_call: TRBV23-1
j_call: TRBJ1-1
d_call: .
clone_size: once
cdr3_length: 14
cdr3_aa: CASSHSCRGTEAFF
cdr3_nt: TGCGCCAGCAGTCATTCCTGCAGGGGAACTGAAGCTTTCTTT

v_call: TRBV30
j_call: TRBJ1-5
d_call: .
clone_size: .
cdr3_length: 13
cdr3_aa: CAWNGEGNQPQHF
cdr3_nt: TGTGCCTGGAATGGGGAGGGCAATCAGCCCCAGCATTTT

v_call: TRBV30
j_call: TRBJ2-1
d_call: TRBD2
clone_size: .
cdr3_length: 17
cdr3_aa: CAWSKARTSGSFHEQFF
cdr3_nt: TGTGCCTGGAGCAAGGCTCGGACTAGCGGGAGCTTCCATGAGCAGTTCTTC

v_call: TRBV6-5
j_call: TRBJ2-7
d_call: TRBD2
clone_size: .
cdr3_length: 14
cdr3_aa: CASSFGLANYEQYF
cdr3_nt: TGTGCCAGCAGTTTCGGACTAGCGAACTACGAGCAGTACTTC

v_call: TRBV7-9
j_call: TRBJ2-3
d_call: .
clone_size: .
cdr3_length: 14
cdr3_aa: CASKSNPVSDTQYF
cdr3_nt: TGTGCCAGCAAGTCAAACCCGGTGTCAGATACGCAGTATTTT

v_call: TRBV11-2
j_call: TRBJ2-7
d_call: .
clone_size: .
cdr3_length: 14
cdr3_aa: CASSLTGGIYEQYF
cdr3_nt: TGTGCCAGCAGCTTAACGGGCGGGATCTACGAGCAGTACTTC

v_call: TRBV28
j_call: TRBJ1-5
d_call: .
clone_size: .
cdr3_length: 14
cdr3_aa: CASSPDRNNQPQHF
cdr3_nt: TGTGCCAGCAGTCCAGACAGGAACAATCAGCCCCAGCATTTT

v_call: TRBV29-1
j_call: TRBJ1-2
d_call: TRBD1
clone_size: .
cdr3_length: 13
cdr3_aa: CSTRTGVDYGYTF
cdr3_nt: TGCAGCACCCGGACAGGGGTCGACTATGGCTACACCTTC

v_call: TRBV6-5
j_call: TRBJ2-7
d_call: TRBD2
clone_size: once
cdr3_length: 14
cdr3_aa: CASSYGLAAYEQYF
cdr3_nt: TGTGCCAGCAGTTACGGACTAGCGGCCTACGAGCAGTACTTC

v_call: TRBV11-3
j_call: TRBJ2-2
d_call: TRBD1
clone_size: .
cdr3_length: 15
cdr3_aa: CASSLRTGTTGELFF
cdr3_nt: TGTGCCAGCAGCCTCCGGACAGGGACGACCGGGGAGCTGTTTTTT

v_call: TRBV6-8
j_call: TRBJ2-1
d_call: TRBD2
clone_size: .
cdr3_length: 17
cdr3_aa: CASIGGGGLANLNEQFF
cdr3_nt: TGTGCCAGCATAGGGGGCGGGGGACTAGCGAACCTCAATGAGCAGTTCTTC

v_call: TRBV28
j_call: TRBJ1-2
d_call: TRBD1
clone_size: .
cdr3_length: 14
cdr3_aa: CASSRQGTNYGYTF
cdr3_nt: TGTGCCAGCAGCCGACAGGGAACGAACTATGGCTACACCTTC

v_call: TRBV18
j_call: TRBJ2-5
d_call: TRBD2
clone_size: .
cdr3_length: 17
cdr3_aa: CASSPPPGGRSSETQYF
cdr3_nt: TGTGCCAGCTCACCCCCCCCGGGAGGCAGATCATCGGAGACCCAGTACTTC

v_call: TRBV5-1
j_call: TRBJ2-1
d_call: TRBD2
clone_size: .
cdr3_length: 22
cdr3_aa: CASSLGERVGSSGRTFLNEQFF
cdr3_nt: TGCGCCAGCAGCTTGGGGGAACGGGTCGGGTCTAGCGGGAGAACCTTCCTCAATGAGCAGTTCTTC

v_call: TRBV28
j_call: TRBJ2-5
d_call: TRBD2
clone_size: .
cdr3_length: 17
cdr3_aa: CASSSGTSGRRKETQYF
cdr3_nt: TGTGCCAGCAGCTCTGGGACTAGCGGGAGAAGGAAAGAGACCCAGTACTTC

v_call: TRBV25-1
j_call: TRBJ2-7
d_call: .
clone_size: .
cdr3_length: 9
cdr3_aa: CATGDEQYF
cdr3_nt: TGTGCCACAGGGGACGAGCAGTACTTC

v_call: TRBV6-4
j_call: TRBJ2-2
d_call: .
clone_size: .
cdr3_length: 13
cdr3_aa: CASSERNAGELFF
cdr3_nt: TGTGCCAGCAGTGAGCGGAACGCCGGGGAGCTGTTTTTT

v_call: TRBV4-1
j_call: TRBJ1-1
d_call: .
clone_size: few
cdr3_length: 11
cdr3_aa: CASSLDSEAFF
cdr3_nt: TGCGCCAGCAGTCTCGACAGTGAAGCTTTCTTT

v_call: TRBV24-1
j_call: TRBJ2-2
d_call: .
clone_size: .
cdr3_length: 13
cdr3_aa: CATSPRDTGELFF
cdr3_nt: TGTGCCACCAGCCCCCGGGACACCGGGGAGCTGTTTTTT

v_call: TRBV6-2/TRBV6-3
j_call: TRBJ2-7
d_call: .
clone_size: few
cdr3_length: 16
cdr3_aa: CASSFGGVLISYEQYF
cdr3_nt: TGTGCCAGCAGTTTTGGCGGGGTATTAATCTCCTACGAGCAGTACTTC

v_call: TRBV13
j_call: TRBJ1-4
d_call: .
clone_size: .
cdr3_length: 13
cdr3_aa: CASSSRVGEKLFF
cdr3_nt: TGTGCCAGCAGCTCGAGGGTGGGGGAAAAACTGTTTTTT

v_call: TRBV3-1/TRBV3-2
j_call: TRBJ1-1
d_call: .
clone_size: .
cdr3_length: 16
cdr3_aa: CASSQDGGQPNTEAFF
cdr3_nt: TGTGCCAGCAGCCAAGATGGAGGACAGCCGAACACTGAAGCTTTCTTT

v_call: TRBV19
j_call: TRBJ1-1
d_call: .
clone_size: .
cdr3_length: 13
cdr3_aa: CASGVGLNTEAFF
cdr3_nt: TGTGCCTCGGGGGTAGGTTTGAACACTGAAGCTTTCTTT

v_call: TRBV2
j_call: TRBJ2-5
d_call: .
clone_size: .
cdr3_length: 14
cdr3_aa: CASSVDSFGETQYF
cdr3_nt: TGTGCCAGCAGTGTAGACAGCTTTGGGGAGACCCAGTACTTC

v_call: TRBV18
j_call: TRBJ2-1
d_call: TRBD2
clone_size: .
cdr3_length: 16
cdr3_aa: CASSPDGTSGGNEQFF
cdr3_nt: TGTGCCAGCTCACCCGATGGGACTAGCGGGGGCAATGAGCAGTTCTTC

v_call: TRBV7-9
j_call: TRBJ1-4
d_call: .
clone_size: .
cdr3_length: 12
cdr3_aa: CASRGREEKLFF
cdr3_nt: TGTGCCAGCAGAGGTCGGGAGGAAAAACTGTTTTTT

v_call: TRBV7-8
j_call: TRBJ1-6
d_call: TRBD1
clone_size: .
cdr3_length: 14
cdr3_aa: CASSGTARGSPLHF
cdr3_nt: TGTGCCAGCAGCGGGACAGCCCGAGGATCACCCCTCCACTTT

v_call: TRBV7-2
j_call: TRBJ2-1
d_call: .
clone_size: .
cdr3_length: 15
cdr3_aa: CASSLDGMVYNEQFF
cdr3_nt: TGTGCCAGCAGCTTAGACGGGATGGTGTACAATGAGCAGTTCTTC

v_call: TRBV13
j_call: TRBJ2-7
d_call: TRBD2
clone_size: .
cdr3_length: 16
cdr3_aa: CASSLGVAGENYEQYF
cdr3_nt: TGTGCCAGCAGCTTAGGGGTAGCGGGAGAGAACTACGAGCAGTACTTC

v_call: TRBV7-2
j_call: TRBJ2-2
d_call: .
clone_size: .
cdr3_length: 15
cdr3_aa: CASSLDRLNTGELFF
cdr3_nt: TGTGCCAGCAGCTTAGATCGTCTAAACACCGGGGAGCTGTTTTTT

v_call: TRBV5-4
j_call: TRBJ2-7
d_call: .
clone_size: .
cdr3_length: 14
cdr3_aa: CASSLGGQVYEQYF
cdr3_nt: TGTGCCAGCAGCTTGGGAGGACAAGTCTACGAGCAGTACTTC

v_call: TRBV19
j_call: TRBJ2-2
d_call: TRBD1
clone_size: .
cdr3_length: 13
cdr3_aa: CASTPQGTGELFF
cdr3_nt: TGTGCCAGTACCCCACAGGGGACCGGGGAGCTGTTTTTT

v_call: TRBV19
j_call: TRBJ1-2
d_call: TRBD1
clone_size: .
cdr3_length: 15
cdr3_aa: CASQTAGTGRYGYTF
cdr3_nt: TGTGCCAGCCAAACTGCCGGGACAGGAAGATATGGCTACACCTTC

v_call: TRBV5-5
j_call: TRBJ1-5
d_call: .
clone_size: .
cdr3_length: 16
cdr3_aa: CASSPTGDHGNQPQHF
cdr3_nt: TGTGCCAGCAGTCCAACAGGTGATCACGGCAATCAGCCCCAGCATTTT

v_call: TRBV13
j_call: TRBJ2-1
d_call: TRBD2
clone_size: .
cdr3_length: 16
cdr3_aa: CASSLGASGGYNEQFF
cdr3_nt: TGTGCCAGCAGCTTAGGGGCTAGCGGGGGGTACAATGAGCAGTTCTTC

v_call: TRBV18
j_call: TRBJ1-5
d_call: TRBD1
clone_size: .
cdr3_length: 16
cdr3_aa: CASSPQGAIGNQPQHF
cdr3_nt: TGTGCCAGCTCACCTCAGGGGGCGATAGGCAATCAGCCCCAGCATTTT

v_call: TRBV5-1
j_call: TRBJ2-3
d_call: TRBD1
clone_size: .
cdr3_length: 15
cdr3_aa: CASSVVRGLSDTQYF
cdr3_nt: TGCGCCAGCAGCGTAGTAAGGGGGCTTTCCGATACGCAGTATTTT

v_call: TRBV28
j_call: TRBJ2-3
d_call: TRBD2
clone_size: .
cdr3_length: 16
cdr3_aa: CASSSPLLAGLDTQYF
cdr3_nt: TGTGCCAGCAGTTCACCCTTATTAGCGGGATTAGATACGCAGTATTTT

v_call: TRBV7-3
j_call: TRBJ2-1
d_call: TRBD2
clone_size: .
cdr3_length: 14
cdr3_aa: CASSLGTSWNEQFF
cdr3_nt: TGTGCCAGCAGCTTAGGGACTAGCTGGAATGAGCAGTTCTTC

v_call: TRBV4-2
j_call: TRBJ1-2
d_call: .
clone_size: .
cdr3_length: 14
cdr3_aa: CASSQDRGAYGYTF
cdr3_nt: TGTGCCAGCAGCCAAGATCGGGGGGCATATGGCTACACCTTC

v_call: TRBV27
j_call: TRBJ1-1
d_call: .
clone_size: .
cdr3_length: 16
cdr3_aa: CASSFSRDTGGTEAFF
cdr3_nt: TGTGCCAGCTCCTTTTCGAGGGACACTGGTGGCACTGAAGCTTTCTTT

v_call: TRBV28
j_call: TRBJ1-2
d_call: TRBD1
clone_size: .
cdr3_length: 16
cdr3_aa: CASRLPKGQGNYGYTF
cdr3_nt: TGTGCCAGCAGACTCCCTAAGGGACAGGGGAACTATGGCTACACCTTC

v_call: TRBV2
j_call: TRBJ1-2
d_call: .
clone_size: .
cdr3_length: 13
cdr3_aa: CASSVPGVYGYTF
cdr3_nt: TGTGCCAGCAGTGTGCCAGGGGTCTATGGCTACACCTTC

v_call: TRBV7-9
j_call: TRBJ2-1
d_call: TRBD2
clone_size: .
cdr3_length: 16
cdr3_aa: CASSQGLAGGPYEQFF
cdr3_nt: TGTGCCAGCAGCCAAGGACTAGCGGGAGGGCCTTATGAGCAGTTCTTC

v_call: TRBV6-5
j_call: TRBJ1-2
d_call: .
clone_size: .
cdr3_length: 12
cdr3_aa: CASSQGNYGYTF
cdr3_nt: TGTGCCAGCAGTCAGGGGAACTATGGCTACACCTTC